One sample yielded the 13 T cell receptor beta chains listed below, sequenced in a study of blood T cells in healthy people across ages. A second PCR of 7 to 11 cycles used a sample-barcoded 5' primer and a J-beta primer mix. Each CDR3 protein is one row after TCRdb ran MiXCR on the 5' RACE reads. The sample consists of under 1,000,000 distinct CDR3 sequences, roughly 40% of them appearing once. Sequenced material: blood. The receptors originated from a man between 18 and 35 years old in good health.

This sequence joins TRBV29-1 and TRBJ1-2, with TRBD1 matching over 11 bases. Trimming took 1 base from V and 0 from J; bases not matched to a gene: 4. The CDR3 length is 16 residues. Germline V gene lookup returns CDR1 SQVTM and CDR2 ANQGSEA. CDR3 protein: CSVEGGQGDSNYGYTF. The DNA for the CDR3 is TGCAGCGTTGAAGGGGGACAGGGGGACTCTAACTATGGCTACACCTTC.

V is TRBV4-3 and J is TRBJ2-2, with D tentatively TRBD1 (5 bases). Trimming stripped 0 bases from V and 2 bases from J, with 10 bases between. CDR1 and CDR2 (germline): LGHNA, YSLEER. The CDR3 sequence is 16 residues long. This CDR3 is CASSQDPQGNTGELFF. The CDR3 DNA reads TGCGCCAGCAGCCAAGATCCCCAGGGAAACACCGGGGAGCTGTTTTTT.

This clonotype was picked up many times. The CDR3 bases are TGTGCCAGCAGGTCGGGGACCGAGCAGTACTTC. Translated, it gives CASRSGTEQYF. This sequence joins TRBV6-6 and TRBJ2-7; D possibly uses TRBD1 or TRBD2 (5 bases each). Germline loops: CDR1 MNHNY, CDR2 SVGAGI (reference sequence). The CDR3 totals 11 residues. V lost 6 bases and J 6 bases, leaving 9 bases between the germline ends.

The genes are TRBV7-2 and TRBJ1-2; D gene uncertain. V was trimmed by 2 bases and J by 8 bases, leaving 24 bases between them. CDR3 size: 17 residues. From germline, CDR1 is SGHTA and CDR2 FQGNSA. CDR3: CASSLSIPRVRIQGYTF. The CDR3 DNA reads TGTGCCAGCAGCTTAAGTATCCCCCGGGTCCGAATTCAAGGCTACACCTTC. The whole variable domain, remainder taken from reference TRBV7-2 and TRBJ1-2, is GAGVSQSPSNKVTEKGKDVELRCDPISGHTALYWYRQSLGQGLEFLIYFQGNSAPDKSGLPSDRFSAERTGGSVSTLTIQRTQQEDSAVYLCASSLSIPRVRIQGYTFGSGTRLTVV.

This clonotype has a handful of counts. This chain connects TRBV4-1 to TRBJ1-2, with 7 bases that match TRBD1. V gave up 1 base and J gave up 4 bases; unmatched junction bases: 15. CDR1 is MGHRA and CDR2 is YSYEKL in the germline V gene. The CDR3 has 18 residues. CDR3 loop: CASSQVPLVQGDAYGYTF. CDR3 DNA: TGCGCCAGCAGCCAAGTTCCCTTGGTTCAGGGGGATGCCTATGGCTACACCTTC.

This chain joins TRBV10-3 and TRBJ2-1; D not certain. Germline V lookup: CDR1 ENHRY, CDR2 SYGVKD. V lost 6 bases, J lost 10 bases, and 13 bases lay in between. This CDR3 has 12 amino acids. This CDR3 reads CAIRSGVGEQFF. The CDR3 coding sequence is TGTGCCATCAGGAGTGGGGTAGGCGAGCAGTTCTTC.

This clonotype has a count of ten or more. This chain connects TRBV7-9 to TRBJ2-5, with unresolved D. V was trimmed by 2 bases and J by 4 bases, leaving 8 bases between them. This CDR3 has 13 residues. Germline values: CDR1 SEHNR, CDR2 FQNEAQ (reference sequence). The CDR3 DNA sequence: TGTGCCAGCAGCTTAAGCTTCGGAGAGACCCAGTACTTC. Its translation: CASSLSFGETQYF.

This clonotype occurred once. The junction shows a germline mismatch at one end, possibly a read error. The rearrangement links TRBV9 to TRBJ1-4, with 8 nucleotides matching TRBD1. In germline, CDR1 is SGDLS, CDR2 YYNGEE. The CDR3 loop spans 14 amino acids. CDR3 coding DNA: TGTGCCAGCAGTGTAGGGACAGGTAATGAAAAACTGTTTTTT. Protein: CASSVGTGNEKLFF.

There are a few counts of this clonotype. The chain has TRBV6-6 and TRBJ2-3; D is tentatively TRBD1 or TRBD2 (6 bases each). Trimming removed 8 bases from V and 8 bases from J, with 17 bases in between. The CDR3 covers 13 residues. Germline V gives CDR1 MNHNY, CDR2 SVGAGI (reference sequence). The CDR3 bases are TGTGCCAGCTCCCCAACGGGGGCGGCTACGCAGTATTTT. It translates to CASSPTGAATQYF.

Only a few counts were recorded for this clonotype. The chain joins TRBV6-5 to TRBJ2-7, with D possibly called TRBD1 or TRBD2 (5 bases each). Looked up from germline, CDR1 is MNHEY and CDR2 is SVGAGI. CDR3 length: 16 amino acids. Trimming shortened V by 6 bases and J by 1 base, and 19 bases separated the two germline ends. The CDR3 nucleotides are TGTGCCAGCAGCCAACATTACGGGGCGAGGTCCTACGAGCAGTACTTC. The encoded protein is CASSQHYGARSYEQYF.

This clonotype has just a few counts. The CDR3 loop is CASSSNTGVNTEAFF. The CDR3 DNA follows: TGCGCCAGCAGCTCGAACACAGGGGTGAACACTGAAGCTTTCTTT. The V and J genes are TRBV5-1 and TRBJ1-1; 7 bases are shared with TRBD1. The CDR3 loop spans 15 amino acids. V lost 3 bases to trimming and J lost 0 bases; unmatched junction nucleotides: 5. The germline gives CDR1 SGHRS, CDR2 YFSETQ.

There are a few counts of this clonotype. This rearrangement joins TRBV7-9 to TRBJ1-1, with D tentatively TRBD1 (5 bases). CDR3 length: 14 amino acids. CDR1 SEHNR and CDR2 FQNEAQ come from the germline V gene (reference sequence). Trimming removed 3 bases at V and 1 base at J, with 9 bases between. CDR3 loop: CASSFRTPNTEAFF. The CDR3 DNA is TGTGCCAGCAGCTTCCGGACACCGAACACTGAAGCTTTCTTT.

The chain combines TRBV12-3 or TRBV12-4 with TRBJ1-4, with D possibly matching TRBD1 (5 bases). The V end was cut by 8 bases, the J end by 0 bases, with 10 bases between. There are 14 residues in the CDR3. The CDR3 DNA is TGTGCCAGCGGGGGGGGTGCAACTAATGAAAAACTGTTTTTT. It codes for CASGGGATNEKLFF.